This is a list of T cell receptor beta chains from one sample in a study of shared clonotypes between healthy human individuals. This table comes from immunoSEQ multiplex PCR, and its TCRdb copy is limited to in-frame clones, with some not included. The data show roughly 660,000 clones, about nine tenths seen once. Sequencing used memory CD8+ T cells from PBMCs. All receptors derive from a man between 18 and 35 years old in good health. Some clones in this sample may be carry-over from other donors' samples. Both conserved end residues are trimmed from each CDR3. Not every row has a clone size; where given, it reads once, few, many or a size class.

TRBV10-3	few	TRBJ1-1	AISESKGRRDTEAF
TRBV18	NA	TRBJ1-5	ASSPPVRGDSNQPQH
TRBV21-1	NA	TRBJ2-7	ASSKAGSSGSWYEQY
TRBV13	NA	TRBJ2-3	ASAAGRGTDTQY
TRBV30	NA	TRBJ1-2	AWSVLPTENYGYT
TRBV7-2	NA	TRBJ2-7	ASRGRSSYEQY
TRBV19	NA	TRBJ2-7	ASSAPGLADYEQY
TRBV27	few	TRBJ1-1	ASSPTGSTEAF
TRBV29-1	NA	TRBJ2-1	SAPSGRADEQF
TRBV30	NA	TRBJ2-7	AWSQNGLAGVFYEQY
TRBV11-2	NA	TRBJ2-7	ASSPRDTDYEQY
TRBV10-3	once	TRBJ2-1	AISESPAEQF
TRBV29-1	once	TRBJ2-5	SVEVALLAGVQETQY
TRBV4-1	NA	TRBJ2-3	ASSTGMSTDTQY